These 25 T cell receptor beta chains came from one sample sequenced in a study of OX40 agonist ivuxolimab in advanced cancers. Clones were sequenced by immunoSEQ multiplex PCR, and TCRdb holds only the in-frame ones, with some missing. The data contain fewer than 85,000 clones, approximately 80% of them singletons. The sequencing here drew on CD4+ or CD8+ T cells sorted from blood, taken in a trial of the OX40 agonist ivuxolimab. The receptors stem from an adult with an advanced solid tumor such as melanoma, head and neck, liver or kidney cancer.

The CDR3 bases are TGTGCCAGTAGTTACAGGGGGCGAGAAGATACGCAGTATTTT. Protein product: CASSYRGREDTQYF. This chain uses TRBV19 with TRBJ2-3, with 9 bases fitting TRBD1. This CDR3 contains 14 residues. The germline CDR1 and CDR2 sequences are LNHDA and SQIVND (reference sequence). J gave up 5 bases and V 5 bases, and 5 bases lay outside the gene matches.

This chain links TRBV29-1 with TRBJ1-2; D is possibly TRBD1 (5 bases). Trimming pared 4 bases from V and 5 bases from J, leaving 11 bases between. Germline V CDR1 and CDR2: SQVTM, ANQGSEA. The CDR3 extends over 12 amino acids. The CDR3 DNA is TGCAGCGTTGGAGGTCAGGGATATGGCTACACCTTC. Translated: CSVGGQGYGYTF.

For the CDR3, the DNA is TGTGCCAGCAGCTTACGGGTGCGGGACACTGAAGCTTTCTTT. Residues: CASSLRVRDTEAFF. The chain joins TRBV7-2 to TRBJ1-1; D is unresolved. Looked up from germline, CDR1 is SGHTA and CDR2 is FQGNSA. With 2 bases removed from V and 3 bases from J, the gap between germline ends came to 10 bases. This CDR3 has 14 amino acids.

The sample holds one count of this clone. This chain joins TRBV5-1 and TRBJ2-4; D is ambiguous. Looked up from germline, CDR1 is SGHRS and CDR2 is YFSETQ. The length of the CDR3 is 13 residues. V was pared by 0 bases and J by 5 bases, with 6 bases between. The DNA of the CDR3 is TGCGCCAGCAGCTTGGCCCGGGAAAACATTCAGTACTTC. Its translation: CASSLARENIQYF.

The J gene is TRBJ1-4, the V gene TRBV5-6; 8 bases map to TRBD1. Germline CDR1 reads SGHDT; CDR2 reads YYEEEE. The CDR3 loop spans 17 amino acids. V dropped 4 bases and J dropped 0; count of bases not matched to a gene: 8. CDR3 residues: CASSNRDRHATNEKLFF. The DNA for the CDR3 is TGTGCCAGCAGCAACCGGGACAGGCATGCAACTAATGAAAAACTGTTTTTT.

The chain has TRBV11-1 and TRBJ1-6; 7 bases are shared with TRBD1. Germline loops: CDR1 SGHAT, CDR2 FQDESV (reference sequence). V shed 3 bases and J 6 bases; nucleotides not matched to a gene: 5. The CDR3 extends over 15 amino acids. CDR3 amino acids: CASSFRQGLNSPLHF. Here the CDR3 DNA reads TGTGCCAGCAGCTTCCGACAGGGACTTAATTCACCCCTCCACTTT.

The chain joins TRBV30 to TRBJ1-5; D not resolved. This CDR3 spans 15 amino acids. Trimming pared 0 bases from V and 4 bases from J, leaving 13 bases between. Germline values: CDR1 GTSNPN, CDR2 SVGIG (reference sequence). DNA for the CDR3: TGTGCCTGGAGTGTCGGAACGGGCAAAAATCAGCCCCAGCATTTT. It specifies CAWSVGTGKNQPQHF.

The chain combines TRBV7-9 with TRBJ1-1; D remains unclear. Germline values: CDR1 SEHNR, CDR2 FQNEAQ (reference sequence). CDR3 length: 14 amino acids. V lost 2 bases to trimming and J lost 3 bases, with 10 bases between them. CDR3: CASSLNGGHTEAFF. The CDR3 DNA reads TGTGCCAGCAGCTTAAACGGTGGGCACACTGAAGCTTTCTTT. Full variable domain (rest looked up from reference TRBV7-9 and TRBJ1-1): DTGVSQNPRHKITKRGQNVTFRCDPISEHNRLYWYRQTLGQGPEFLTYFQNEAQLEKSRLLSDRFSAERPKGSFSTLEIQRTEQGDSAMYLCASSLNGGHTEAFFGQGTRLTVV.

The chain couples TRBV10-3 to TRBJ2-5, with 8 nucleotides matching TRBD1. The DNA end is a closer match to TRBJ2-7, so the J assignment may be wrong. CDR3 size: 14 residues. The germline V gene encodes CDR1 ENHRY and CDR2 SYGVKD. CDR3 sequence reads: CAIRGDRSDYEQYF. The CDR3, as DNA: TGTGCCATCAGGGGGGACAGGTCCGACTACGAGCAGTACTTC.

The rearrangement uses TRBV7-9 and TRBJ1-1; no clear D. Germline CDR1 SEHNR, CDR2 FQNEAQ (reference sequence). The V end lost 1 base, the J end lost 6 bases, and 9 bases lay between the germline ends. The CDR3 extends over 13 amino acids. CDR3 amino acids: CASSLGNSPEAFF. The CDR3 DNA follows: TGTGCCAGCAGCTTAGGAAATAGTCCTGAAGCTTTCTTT.

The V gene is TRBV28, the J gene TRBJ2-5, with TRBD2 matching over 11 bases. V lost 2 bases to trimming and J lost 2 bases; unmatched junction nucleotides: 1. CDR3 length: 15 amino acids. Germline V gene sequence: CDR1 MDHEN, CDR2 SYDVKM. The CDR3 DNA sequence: TGTGCCAGCAGTTTAGTAGCGGGAGGGCAAGAGACCCAGTACTTC. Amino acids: CASSLVAGGQETQYF.

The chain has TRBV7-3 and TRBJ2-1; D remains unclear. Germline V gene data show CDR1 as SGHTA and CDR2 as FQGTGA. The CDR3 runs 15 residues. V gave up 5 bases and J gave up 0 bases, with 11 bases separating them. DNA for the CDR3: TGTGCCAGCAGCCCGCGAAGTATCTCCTACAATGAGCAGTTCTTC. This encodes CASSPRSISYNEQFF.

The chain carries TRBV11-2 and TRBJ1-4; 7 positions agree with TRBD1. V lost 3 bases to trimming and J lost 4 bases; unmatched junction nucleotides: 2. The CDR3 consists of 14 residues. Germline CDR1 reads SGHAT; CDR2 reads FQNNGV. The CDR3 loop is CASSFRDSNEKLFF. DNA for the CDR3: TGTGCCAGCAGCTTCCGGGACAGTAATGAAAAACTGTTTTTT.

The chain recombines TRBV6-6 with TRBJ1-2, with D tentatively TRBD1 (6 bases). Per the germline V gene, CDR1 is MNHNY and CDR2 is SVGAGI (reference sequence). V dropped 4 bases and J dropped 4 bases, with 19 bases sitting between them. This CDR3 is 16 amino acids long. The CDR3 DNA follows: TGTGCCAGCAGTTGGACAGCCACCCCGGGTACCTATGGCTACACCTTC. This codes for CASSWTATPGTYGYTF.

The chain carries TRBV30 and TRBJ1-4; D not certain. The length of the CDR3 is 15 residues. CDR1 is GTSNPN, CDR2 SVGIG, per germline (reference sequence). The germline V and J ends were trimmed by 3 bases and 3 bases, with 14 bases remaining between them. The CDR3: CAWSPGNGPNEKLFF. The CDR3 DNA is TGTGCCTGGAGCCCAGGTAACGGGCCTAATGAAAAACTGTTTTTT.

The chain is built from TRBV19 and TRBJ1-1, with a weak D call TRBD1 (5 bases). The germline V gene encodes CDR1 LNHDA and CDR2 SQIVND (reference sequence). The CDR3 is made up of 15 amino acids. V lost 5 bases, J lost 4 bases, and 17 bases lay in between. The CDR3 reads CASSSNRAGGTEAFF. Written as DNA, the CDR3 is TGTGCCAGTAGTTCTAATCGGGCGGGGGGCACTGAAGCTTTCTTT.

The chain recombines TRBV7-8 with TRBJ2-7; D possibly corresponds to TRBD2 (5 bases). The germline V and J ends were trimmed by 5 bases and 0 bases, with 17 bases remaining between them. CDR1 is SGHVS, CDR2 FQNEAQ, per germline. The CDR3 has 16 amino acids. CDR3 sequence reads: CASSQSSGSGSYEQYF. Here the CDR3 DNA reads TGTGCCAGCAGCCAATCGAGCGGTTCTGGCTCCTACGAGCAGTACTTC.

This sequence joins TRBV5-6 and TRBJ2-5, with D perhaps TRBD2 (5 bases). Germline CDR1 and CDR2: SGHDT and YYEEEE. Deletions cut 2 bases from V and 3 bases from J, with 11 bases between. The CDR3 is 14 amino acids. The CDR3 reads CASSFGLSEETQYF. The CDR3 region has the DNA TGTGCCAGCAGCTTTGGGCTTAGCGAAGAGACCCAGTACTTC.

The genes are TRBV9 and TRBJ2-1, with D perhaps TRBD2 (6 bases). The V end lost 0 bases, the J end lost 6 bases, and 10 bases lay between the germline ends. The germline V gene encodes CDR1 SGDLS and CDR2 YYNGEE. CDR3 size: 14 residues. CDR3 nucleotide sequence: TGTGCCAGCAGCGTAGAATCGGGGGTCAATGAGCAGTTCTTC. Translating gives CASSVESGVNEQFF.

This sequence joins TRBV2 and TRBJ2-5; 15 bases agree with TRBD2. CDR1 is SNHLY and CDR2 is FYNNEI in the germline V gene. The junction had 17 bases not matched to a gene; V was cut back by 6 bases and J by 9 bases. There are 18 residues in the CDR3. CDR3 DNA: TGTGCCAGCAGGGCCCCGGGACTAGCGGGAGGCCTTAAAAGGGCCCAGTACTTC. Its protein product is CASRAPGLAGGLKRAQYF.

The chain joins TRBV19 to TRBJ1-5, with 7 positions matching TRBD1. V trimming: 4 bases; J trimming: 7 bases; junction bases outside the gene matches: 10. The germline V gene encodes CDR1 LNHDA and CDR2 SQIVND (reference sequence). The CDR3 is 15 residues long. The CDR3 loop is CASSTNRDRQQPQHF. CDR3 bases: TGTGCCAGTAGTACGAACCGGGACAGACAACAGCCCCAGCATTTT.

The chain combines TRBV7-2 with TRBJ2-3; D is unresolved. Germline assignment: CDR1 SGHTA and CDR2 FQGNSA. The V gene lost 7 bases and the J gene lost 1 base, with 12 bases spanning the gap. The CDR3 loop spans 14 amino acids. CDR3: CASTLKAGTDTQYF. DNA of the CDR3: TGTGCCAGCACTTTAAAAGCCGGCACAGATACGCAGTATTTT.

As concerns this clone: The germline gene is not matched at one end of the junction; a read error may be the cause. Here the CDR3 reads CASTLGEGPYEQYF. The CDR3 DNA reads TGTGCCAGCACCTTAGGGGAGGGACCCTACGAGCAGTACTTC. The J gene is TRBJ2-7, the V gene TRBV7-2, with 7 bases lining up with TRBD2. Germline CDR1 reads SGHTA; CDR2 reads FQGNSA. CDR3 size: 14 residues.

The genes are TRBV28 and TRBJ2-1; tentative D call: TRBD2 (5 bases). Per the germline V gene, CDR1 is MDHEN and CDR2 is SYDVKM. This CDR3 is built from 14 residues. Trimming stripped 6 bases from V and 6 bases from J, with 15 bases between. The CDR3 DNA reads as TGTGCCAGCAGATGGGGAGCCGGGCCCAATGAGCAGTTCTTC. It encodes CASRWGAGPNEQFF.

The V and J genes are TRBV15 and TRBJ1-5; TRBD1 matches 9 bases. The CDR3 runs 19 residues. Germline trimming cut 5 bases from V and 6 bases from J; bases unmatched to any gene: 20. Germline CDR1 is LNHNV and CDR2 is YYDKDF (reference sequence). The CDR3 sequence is CATSRMVHRGQGFGQPQHF. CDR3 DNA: TGTGCCACCAGCCGAATGGTACACAGGGGGCAAGGTTTTGGTCAGCCCCAGCATTTT. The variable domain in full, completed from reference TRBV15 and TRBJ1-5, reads DAMVIQNPRYQVTQFGKPVTLSCSQTLNHNVMYWYQQKSSQAPKLLFHYYDKDFNNEADTPDNFQSRRPNTSFCFLDIRSPGLGDTAMYLCATSRMVHRGQGFGQPQHFGDGTRLSIL.